This T cell receptor (beta chain) was profiled in a study of regulatory dendritic cells for organ transplantation. Findings and limits, study-wide: Memory CD8+ T cells were the most oligoclonal; naive cells were highly diverse. The authors noted considerable between-person heterogeneity in alloreactive memory CD8+ cells.

In the case of this clone: What it binds is unknown.

Trimming removed 1 base at V and 2 bases at J, with 13 bases between. From germline, CDR1 is SGHTA and CDR2 FQGNSA. The CDR3 is made up of 16 amino acids. Data came from immunoSEQ multiplex PCR; TCRdb stores just in-frame clones and leaves some out. The sample shows 25,000 to 35,000 clones, about four fifths of them seen only once. This chain connects TRBV7-2 to TRBJ2-3, with no clear D. This TCR was recovered from a human donor in good health. Sequenced material: naive CD4+ T cells from blood. The subset was: CD45RA+ naive T cells. The CDR3 DNA reads as TGTGCCAGCAGCTTAGTCGGCAGCGACTCCACAGATACGCAGTATTTT. Translation gives CASSLVGSDSTDTQYF. The entire variable domain, with the rest obtained from reference TRBV7-2 and TRBJ2-3, is as follows: GAGVSQSPSNKVTEKGKDVELRCDPISGHTALYWYRQSLGQGLEFLIYFQGNSAPDKSGLPSDRFSAERTGGSVSTLTIQRTQQEDSAVYLCASSLVGSDSTDTQYFGPGTRLTVL.